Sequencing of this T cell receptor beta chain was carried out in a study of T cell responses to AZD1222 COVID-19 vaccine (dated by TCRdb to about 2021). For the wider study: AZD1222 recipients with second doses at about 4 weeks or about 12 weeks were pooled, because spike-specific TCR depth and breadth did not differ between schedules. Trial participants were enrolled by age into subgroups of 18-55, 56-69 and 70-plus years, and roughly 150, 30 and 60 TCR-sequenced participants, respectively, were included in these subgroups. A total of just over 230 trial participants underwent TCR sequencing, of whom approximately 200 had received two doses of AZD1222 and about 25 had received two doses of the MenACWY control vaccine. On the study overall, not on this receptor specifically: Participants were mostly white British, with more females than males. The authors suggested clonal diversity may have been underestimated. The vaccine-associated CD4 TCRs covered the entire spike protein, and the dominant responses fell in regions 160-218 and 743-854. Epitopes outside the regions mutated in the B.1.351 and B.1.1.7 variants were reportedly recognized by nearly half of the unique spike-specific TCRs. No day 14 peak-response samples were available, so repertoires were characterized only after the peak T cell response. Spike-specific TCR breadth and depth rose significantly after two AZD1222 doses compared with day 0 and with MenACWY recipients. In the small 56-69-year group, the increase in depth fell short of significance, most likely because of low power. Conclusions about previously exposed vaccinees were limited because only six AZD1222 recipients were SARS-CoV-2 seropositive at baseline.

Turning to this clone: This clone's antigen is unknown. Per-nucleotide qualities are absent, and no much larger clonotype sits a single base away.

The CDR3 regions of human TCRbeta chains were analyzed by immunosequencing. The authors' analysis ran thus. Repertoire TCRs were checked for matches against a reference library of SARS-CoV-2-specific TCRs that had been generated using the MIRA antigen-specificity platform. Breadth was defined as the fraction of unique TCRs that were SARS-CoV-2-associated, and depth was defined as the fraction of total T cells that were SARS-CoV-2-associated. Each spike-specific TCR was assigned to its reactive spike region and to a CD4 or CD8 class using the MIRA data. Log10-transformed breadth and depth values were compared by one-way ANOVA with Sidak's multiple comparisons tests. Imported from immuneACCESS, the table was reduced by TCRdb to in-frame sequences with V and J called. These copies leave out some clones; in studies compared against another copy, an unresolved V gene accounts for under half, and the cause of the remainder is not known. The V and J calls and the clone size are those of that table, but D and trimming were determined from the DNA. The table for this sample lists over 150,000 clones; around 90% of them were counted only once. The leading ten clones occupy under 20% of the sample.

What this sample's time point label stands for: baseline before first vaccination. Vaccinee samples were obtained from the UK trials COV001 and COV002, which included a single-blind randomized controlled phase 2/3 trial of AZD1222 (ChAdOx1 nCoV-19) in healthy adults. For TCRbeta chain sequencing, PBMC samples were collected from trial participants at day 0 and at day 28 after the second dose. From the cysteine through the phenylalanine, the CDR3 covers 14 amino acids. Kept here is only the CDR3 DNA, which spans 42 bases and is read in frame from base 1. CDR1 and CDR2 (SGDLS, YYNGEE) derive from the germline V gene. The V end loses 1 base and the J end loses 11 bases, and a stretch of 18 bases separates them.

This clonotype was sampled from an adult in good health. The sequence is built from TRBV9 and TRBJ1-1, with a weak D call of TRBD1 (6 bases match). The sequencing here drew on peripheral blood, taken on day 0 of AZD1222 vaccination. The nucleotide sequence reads TGTGCCAGCAGCGTAAAAGGTTCAGGGGCTTCGGCTTTCTTT. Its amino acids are CASSVKGSGASAFF.